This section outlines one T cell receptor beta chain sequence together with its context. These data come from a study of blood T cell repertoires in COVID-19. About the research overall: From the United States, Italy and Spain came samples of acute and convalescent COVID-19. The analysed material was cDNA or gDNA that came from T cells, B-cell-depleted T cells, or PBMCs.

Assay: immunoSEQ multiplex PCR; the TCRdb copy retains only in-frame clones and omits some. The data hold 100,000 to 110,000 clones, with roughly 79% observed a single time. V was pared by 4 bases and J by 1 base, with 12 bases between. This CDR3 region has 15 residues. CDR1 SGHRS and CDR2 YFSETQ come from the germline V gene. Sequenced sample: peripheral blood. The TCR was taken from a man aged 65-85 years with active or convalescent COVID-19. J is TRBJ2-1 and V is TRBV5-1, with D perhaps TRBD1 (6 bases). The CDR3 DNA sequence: TGCGCCAGCAGCCTACAGGGAACTTCCTACAATGAGCAGTTCTTC. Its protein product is CASSLQGTSYNEQFF.